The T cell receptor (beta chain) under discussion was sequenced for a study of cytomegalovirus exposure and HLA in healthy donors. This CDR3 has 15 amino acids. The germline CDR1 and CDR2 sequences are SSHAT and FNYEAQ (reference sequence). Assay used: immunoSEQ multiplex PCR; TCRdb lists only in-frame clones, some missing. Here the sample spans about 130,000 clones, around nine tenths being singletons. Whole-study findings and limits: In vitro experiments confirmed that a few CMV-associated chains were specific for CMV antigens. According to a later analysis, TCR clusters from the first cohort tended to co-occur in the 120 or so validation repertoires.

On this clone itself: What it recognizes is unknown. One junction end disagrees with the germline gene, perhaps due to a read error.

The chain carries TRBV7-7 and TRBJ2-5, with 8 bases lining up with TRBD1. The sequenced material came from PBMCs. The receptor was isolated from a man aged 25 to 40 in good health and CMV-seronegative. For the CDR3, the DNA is TGTGCCAGCAGCCTAGCCGGGACAGGCGGAGAGACCCAGTACTTC. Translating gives CASSLAGTGGETQYF. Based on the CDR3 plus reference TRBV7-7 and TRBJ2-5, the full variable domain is GAGVSQSPRYKVTKRGQDVTLRCDPISSHATLYWYQQALGQGPEFLTYFNYEAQPDKSGLPSDRFSAERPEGSISTLTIQRTEQRDSAMYRCASSLAGTGGETQYFGPGTRLLVL.